These T cell receptor beta chains were read from a single sample in a study of T cell responses to AZD1222 COVID-19 vaccine. TCRdb's table, derived via immunoSEQ multiplex PCR, lists solely in-frame clones and lacks some. The table records roughly 84,000 clones, about 90% of them present only once. This specimen was peripheral blood, taken on day 0 of AZD1222 vaccination. Receptors were obtained from an adult in good health. The CDR3 runs from the conserved cysteine through the conserved F or W. The D gene is left open where the match is weak. Not every row has a clone size; where given, it reads once, few, many or a size class.

size: -
D: TRBD2
J: TRBJ2-1
V: TRBV24-1
DNA: TGTGCCACCAGTCGAGCGGGGAGATGGGACAATGAGCAGTTCTTC
CDR3: CATSRAGRWDNEQFF

size: -
D: TRBD2
J: TRBJ2-3
V: TRBV13
DNA: TGTGCCAGCAGCCACAGACTAGCGGATAGCACAGATACGCAGTATTTT
CDR3: CASSHRLADSTDTQYF

size: -
D: -
J: TRBJ2-2
V: TRBV29-1
DNA: TGCAGCGCATTGAACCGGGAGCTGTTTTTT
CDR3: CSALNRELFF

size: -
D: -
J: TRBJ1-6
V: TRBV25-1
DNA: TGTGCCAGCAGCCTGGTGGGGGGTTCACCCCTCCACTTT
CDR3: CASSLVGGSPLHF

size: -
D: -
J: TRBJ2-2
V: TRBV7-2
DNA: TGTGCCAGCAGCTCCCGGCCGCCTGGGCAGAACACCGGGGAGCTGTTTTTT
CDR3: CASSSRPPGQNTGELFF

size: -
D: TRBD2
J: TRBJ2-2
V: TRBV6-4
DNA: TGTGCCAGCAGTGACTCACTAGCGGGTTCGAGGACCGGGGAGCTGTTTTTT
CDR3: CASSDSLAGSRTGELFF

size: -
D: -
J: TRBJ1-3
V: TRBV5-6
DNA: TGTGCCAGCAGCTCCTCCTGGGAGGCTGGAAACACCATATATTTT
CDR3: CASSSSWEAGNTIYF

size: -
D: TRBD1
J: TRBJ2-7
V: TRBV27
DNA: TGTGCCAGCAGTCCCGGGACAGGGGGTTTTAGCGAGCAGTACTTC
CDR3: CASSPGTGGFSEQYF

size: -
D: TRBD2
J: TRBJ2-7
V: TRBV7-9
DNA: TGTGCCAGCAGCTTTACCCCGGGACTAGCGGGACTCTCCTACGAGCAGTACTTC
CDR3: CASSFTPGLAGLSYEQYF

size: -
D: -
J: TRBJ1-5
V: TRBV19
DNA: TGTGCCAGTAGTTACCTGAGCAATCAGCCCCAGCATTTT
CDR3: CASSYLSNQPQHF

size: -
D: TRBD2
J: TRBJ2-7
V: TRBV11-2
DNA: TGTGCCAGCAGCCCATGGGGACTAGCGACATCCTCCTACGAGCAGTACTTC
CDR3: CASSPWGLATSSYEQYF

size: -
D: -
J: TRBJ2-5
V: TRBV19
DNA: TGTGCCAGTAGTATCGGCAGACTGAACCAAGAGACCCAGTACTTC
CDR3: CASSIGRLNQETQYF

size: -
D: -
J: TRBJ2-1
V: TRBV6-2/TRBV6-3
DNA: TGTGCCAGCAGTTACCCTGTAGCGGCCTACAATGAGCAGTTCTTC
CDR3: CASSYPVAAYNEQFF

size: few
D: -
J: TRBJ1-2
V: TRBV5-1
DNA: TGCGCCAGCAGCTTGGTTTCCAGGGAAGGCTACACCTTC
CDR3: CASSLVSREGYTF

size: -
D: -
J: TRBJ1-1
V: TRBV10-3
DNA: TGTGCCATCAGTGAGAGGGGTAGAACTGAAGCTTTCTTT
CDR3: CAISERGRTEAFF

size: few
D: -
J: TRBJ2-2
V: TRBV6-4
DNA: TGTGCCAGCAGTGAAGGGAACACCGGGGAGCTGTTTTTT
CDR3: CASSEGNTGELFF

size: -
D: -
J: TRBJ2-6
V: TRBV5-1
DNA: TGCGCCAGCAGTTTTACCAGGGCTGGGGCCAACGTCCTGACTTTC
CDR3: CASSFTRAGANVLTF

size: -
D: TRBD1
J: TRBJ1-4
V: TRBV2
DNA: TGTGCCAGCAGTGATGTGGGACAGGGGAATGAAAAACTGTTTTTT
CDR3: CASSDVGQGNEKLFF

size: -
D: -
J: TRBJ2-7
V: TRBV24-1
DNA: TGTGCCACCAGTGATTATGCAGACCCGACGGAGACCTACGAGCAGTACTTC
CDR3: CATSDYADPTETYEQYF

size: -
D: -
J: TRBJ1-2
V: TRBV19
DNA: TGTGCCAGTAGTATACCTCACCTGACAGGAAAAGATGGCTACACCTTC
CDR3: CASSIPHLTGKDGYTF

size: -
D: -
J: TRBJ1-5
V: TRBV9
DNA: TGTGCCAGCAGCGCCGACGGGATGCGCAATCAGCCCCAGCATTTT
CDR3: CASSADGMRNQPQHF

size: -
D: TRBD1
J: TRBJ2-7
V: TRBV28
DNA: TGTGCCAGCATTCAAGACAGGGTTCGGGCCGAGCAGTACTTC
CDR3: CASIQDRVRAEQYF

size: -
D: -
J: TRBJ1-5
V: TRBV27
DNA: TGTGCCAGCAGTTTTCAAGGGGGTGGACAGCCCCAGCATTTT
CDR3: CASSFQGGGQPQHF

size: -
D: -
J: TRBJ1-2
V: TRBV19
DNA: TGTGCCAGTAGTAGTAGTGAGTCCGGCTACACCTTC
CDR3: CASSSSESGYTF

size: -
D: -
J: TRBJ2-1
V: TRBV24-1
DNA: TGTGCCACCAGTGACCCTGGCTCTCCGCACAATGAGCAGTTCTTC
CDR3: CATSDPGSPHNEQFF

size: -
D: -
J: TRBJ2-2
V: TRBV4-2
DNA: TGTGCCAGCAGCCAAGATTTGACCTACACCGGGGAGCTGTTTTTT
CDR3: CASSQDLTYTGELFF

size: -
D: TRBD1
J: TRBJ2-2
V: TRBV29-1
DNA: TGCAGCGCTCCGGGACAGGGGGATACCGGGGAGCTGTTTTTT
CDR3: CSAPGQGDTGELFF

size: -
D: -
J: TRBJ1-2
V: TRBV2
DNA: TGTGCCAGCAGTCCAGGCGGCGCAGCCTATGGCTACACCTTC
CDR3: CASSPGGAAYGYTF

size: -
D: -
J: TRBJ2-7
V: TRBV11-2
DNA: TGTGCCAGCAGCTTTCGAAGGGTGGGCCCCTACGAGCAGTACTTC
CDR3: CASSFRRVGPYEQYF

size: -
D: -
J: TRBJ1-3
V: TRBV9
DNA: TGTGCCAGCAGCGAAACCCCTGGAAACACCATATATTTT
CDR3: CASSETPGNTIYF

size: once
D: TRBD1
J: TRBJ2-3
V: TRBV6-6
DNA: TGTGCCAGCAGCTGGACCAAGGGGGCTGTTGCAGATACGCAGTATTTT
CDR3: CASSWTKGAVADTQYF

size: -
D: TRBD2
J: TRBJ2-3
V: TRBV5-1
DNA: TGCGCCAGCAGCTTATCCCTTAGCGGGGCAGGGACAGATACGCAGTATTTT
CDR3: CASSLSLSGAGTDTQYF

size: -
D: -
J: TRBJ1-2
V: TRBV10-3
DNA: TGTGCCATCAGTGAGTCGCAAGACAACTATGGCTACACCTTC
CDR3: CAISESQDNYGYTF

size: -
D: -
J: TRBJ2-1
V: TRBV4-2
DNA: TGTGCCAGCAGGGACCGGGACTCTCCATACAATGAGCAGTTCTTC
CDR3: CASRDRDSPYNEQFF

size: -
D: TRBD1
J: TRBJ1-6
V: TRBV29-1
DNA: TGCAGCGTTGGCGGGACAGCTAATTCACCCCTCCACTTT
CDR3: CSVGGTANSPLHF

size: -
D: TRBD2
J: TRBJ2-1
V: TRBV7-3
DNA: TGTGCCAGCAGCGGGACTAGCGGACCATACAATGAGCAGTTCTTC
CDR3: CASSGTSGPYNEQFF

size: -
D: TRBD2
J: TRBJ2-7
V: TRBV5-1
DNA: TGCGCCAGCAGCTTTAACCGAAATAGCGGGTTCTCCTACGAGCAGTACTTC
CDR3: CASSFNRNSGFSYEQYF

size: -
D: TRBD2
J: TRBJ2-1
V: TRBV6-4
DNA: TGTGCCAGCAGTGAGGCTAGCGGAGGGGATGAGCAGTTCTTC
CDR3: CASSEASGGDEQFF

size: few
D: -
J: TRBJ1-1
V: TRBV5-1
DNA: TGCGCCAGCAGCTCCGGACATTCATCTCTGGAAGCTTTCTTT
CDR3: CASSSGHSSLEAFF